The 14 T cell receptor beta chains given below trace back to one sample, sequenced in a study of cytotoxic CD8 clonotypes in ibrutinib-treated CLL. TCRdb keeps only in-frame clones here, not all; method: immunoSEQ multiplex PCR. The data hold approximately 330,000 clones, with almost 80% observed a single time. The starting material was PBMCs, obtained before ibrutinib treatment. Receptors originate from a human donor with chronic lymphocytic leukemia.

The chain recombines TRBV4-1 with TRBJ2-1; D is unclear. CDR3 length equals 14 residues. CDR1 MGHRA and CDR2 YSYEKL come from the germline V gene. V lost 4 bases, J lost 3 bases, and 10 bases lay in between. In DNA form, the CDR3 reads TGCGCCAGCAGCCCAGAGTATAACTACAATGAGCAGTTCTTC. Protein product: CASSPEYNYNEQFF.

The chain is built from TRBV6-1 and TRBJ2-7, with D perhaps given as TRBD1 or TRBD2 (5 bases each). CDR1 and CDR2 (germline): MNHNS, SASEGT. The CDR3 contains 14 residues. V gave up 6 bases and J gave up 2 bases, with 14 bases separating them. For the CDR3, the DNA is TGTGCCAGCAGAGAACCGGGACGGACCTACGAGCAGTACTTC. It is translated as CASREPGRTYEQYF.

This chain links TRBV5-1 with TRBJ2-1, with 11 bases matching TRBD2. The CDR3 runs 17 residues. Trimming cost V 0 bases and J 7 bases; bases outside gene matches: 9. The germline V gene encodes CDR1 SGHRS and CDR2 YFSETQ. The DNA of the CDR3 is TGCGCCAGCAGCTTGGTGGTAGCGGGAGGGCCTGGGAATGAGCAGTTCTTC. Translated, it gives CASSLVVAGGPGNEQFF.

The chain couples TRBV30 to TRBJ2-2, with D perhaps matching TRBD1 or TRBD2 (5 bases each). This CDR3 region has 12 residues. Trimming cost V 4 bases and J 6 bases, with 9 bases left between them. Germline V gene sequence: CDR1 GTSNPN, CDR2 SVGIG (reference sequence). This CDR3 reads CAWMRGPGELFF. In DNA, the CDR3 is TGTGCCTGGATGAGGGGTCCCGGGGAGCTGTTTTTT.

This clone was found a few times. V gene TRBV4-1 combines with J gene TRBJ2-7, with a weak D call TRBD2 (6 bases). The length of the CDR3 is 15 residues. Germline V lookup: CDR1 MGHRA, CDR2 YSYEKL. V was cut by 0 bases and J by 6 bases, with 15 bases left in between. The CDR3 loop reads CASSQDPGTQSEQYF. The CDR3 DNA reads TGCGCCAGCAGCCAAGATCCAGGGACTCAATCCGAGCAGTACTTC.

The chain couples TRBV28 to TRBJ2-1, with 11 bases that match TRBD2. The CDR3 covers 16 residues. The trim removed 3 bases at V and 8 bases at J, leaving 9 bases unmatched. The germline gives CDR1 MDHEN, CDR2 SYDVKM. CDR3 amino acids: CASSFGGLAGLDEQFF. CDR3 DNA sequence: TGTGCCAGCAGTTTCGGTGGACTAGCGGGCCTTGATGAGCAGTTCTTC.

The rearrangement joins TRBV11-3 to TRBJ2-1; weak D call: TRBD2 (5 bases). CDR3 length equals 13 residues. The germline V gene encodes CDR1 SGHNT and CDR2 YENEEA. V was cut by 8 bases and J by 4 bases, with 12 bases left in between. The CDR3 DNA follows: TGTGCCAGCGGACTGAGGGCTTACAATGAGCAGTTCTTC. Its protein is CASGLRAYNEQFF.

This chain joins TRBV10-1 and TRBJ2-7, with D uncertain. V gave up 3 bases and J gave up 7 bases, with 19 bases separating them. CDR3 length equals 15 residues. CDR1 and CDR2 from the germline V gene are WNHNN and SYGVQD (reference sequence). The CDR3 sequence is CASSDGSYLVGEQYF. In DNA, the CDR3 is TGCGCCAGCAGTGACGGTAGTTATCTGGTTGGTGAGCAGTACTTC.

CDR3 residues: CASSLLAGRYEQYF. The CDR3 bases are TGCGCCAGCAGTTTACTAGCGGGTCGGTACGAGCAGTACTTC. The J gene is TRBJ2-7, the V gene TRBV10-2, with 9 nucleotides matching TRBD2. Looked up from germline, CDR1 is WSHSY and CDR2 is SAAADI. The CDR3 has 14 residues. V shed 5 bases and J 4 bases; nucleotides not matched to a gene: 6.

This rearrangement joins TRBV5-4 to TRBJ2-6, with unresolved D. The germline V and J ends were trimmed by 4 bases and 3 bases, with 14 bases remaining between them. The germline V gene has CDR1 SGHNT and CDR2 YYREEE (reference sequence). The CDR3 is 16 amino acids. Here the CDR3 reads CASSLPRLVGANVLTF. The CDR3 bases are TGTGCCAGCAGCCTTCCCAGGCTGGTTGGGGCCAACGTCCTGACTTTC.

This clone has just one count. Different DNA sequences within this sample yield the same CDR3. The V and J genes are TRBV5-1 and TRBJ1-1, with a weak D call TRBD1 (6 bases). This CDR3 spans 13 amino acids. Trimming took off 3 bases at V and 4 bases at J, with 10 bases between the two ends. CDR1 is SGHRS, CDR2 YFSETQ, per germline. The CDR3, as DNA: TGCGCCAGCAGCTCTCAGGGGAGCACTGAAGCTTTCTTT. Protein: CASSSQGSTEAFF.

The chain carries TRBV28 and TRBJ2-7; 7 bases map to TRBD1. The germline gives CDR1 MDHEN, CDR2 SYDVKM. V trimming: 6 bases; J trimming: 1 base; junction bases outside the gene matches: 9. CDR3 length: 15 residues. The CDR3 sequence: CASRSGTELSYEQYF. CDR3 DNA: TGTGCCAGCAGATCCGGGACAGAGCTTTCCTACGAGCAGTACTTC. The variable domain in full, with the rest retrieved from reference TRBV28 and TRBJ2-7, is DVKVTQSSRYLVKRTGEKVFLECVQDMDHENMFWYRQDPGLGLRLIYFSYDVKMKEKGDIPEGYSVSREKKERFSLILESASTNQTSMYLCASRSGTELSYEQYFGPGTRLTVT.

The chain uses TRBV28 and TRBJ2-7; maybe TRBD2 (5 bases). With 3 bases removed from V and 2 bases from J, the gap between germline ends came to 11 bases. Germline-derived CDR1 and CDR2 are MDHEN and SYDVKM. The CDR3 sequence is 14 residues long. CDR3 sequence (DNA): TGTGCCAGCAGTTTTACGCAGGAGGCCTACGAGCAGTACTTC. It specifies CASSFTQEAYEQYF.

The V gene is TRBV11-2, the J gene TRBJ2-7; the match to TRBD1 covers 7 bases. The CDR3 consists of 15 residues. Germline-derived CDR1 and CDR2 are SGHAT and FQNNGV. The junction had 9 bases not matched to a gene; V was cut back by 6 bases and J by 1 base. The CDR3 nucleotides read TGTGCCAGCAGTCGCGGACAGGCTTGGTCCTACGAGCAGTACTTC. Residues: CASSRGQAWSYEQYF.